This T cell receptor (beta chain) was recovered during a study of blood T cell repertoires in COVID-19. Study information: PBMCs, B-cell-depleted T cells, or T cells were the source of the cDNA or gDNA that made up the material.

As originally analysed: Reference gene primer amplification gave estimated nucleated cell counts. Here immunoSEQ multiplex PCR was the method, and the copy in TCRdb shows in-frame clones only, minus some. V and J calls and clone size are copied from that table; D and trimming were computed from the DNA. The profile shows about 170,000 clones, around four fifths of them singletons. This receptor was obtained from a woman aged 65 to 85 who had recovered from COVID-19. Sequencing was performed on peripheral blood.

The CDR3 loop reads CAWSAREDSPLHF. CDR3 sequence (DNA): TGTGCCTGGAGTGCCCGGGAAGATTCACCCCTCCACTTT. The rearrangement joins TRBV30 to TRBJ1-6; the D is unclear. V lost 1 base, J lost 8 bases, and 9 bases lay in between. The CDR3 covers 13 residues. Germline CDR1 is GTSNPN and CDR2 is SVGIG (reference sequence).